The rows below give T cell receptor beta chains drawn from one sample of a study of T-cell reconstitution after alpha-beta-depleted transplantation in children. TCRdb independently ran MiXCR on the PCR reads; one entry per CDR3 protein. This table holds 240,000 or so distinct CDR3 sequences, around 13% found once. Source: PBMCs from the stem cell graft donor, taken from the stem cell graft. Every receptor here comes from a human donor who donated a stem cell graft to a child with acute lymphoblastic leukemia. The CDR3 runs from the conserved cysteine through the conserved F or W. Fields, in order: clone size, D gene, J gene, V gene, CDR3 protein, CDR3 DNA. D genes are given only for firm matches. Part of the rows lack a size; the others show once, few, many or a class for expanded clones.

>many|TRBD2|TRBJ2-5|TRBV9
CASSPGLAWQETQYF
TGTGCCAGCAGCCCGGGACTAGCCTGGCAAGAGACCCAGTACTTC
>many|NA|TRBJ2-7|TRBV18
CASSPGVTETYEQYF
TGTGCCAGCTCACCAGGAGTCACAGAGACCTACGAGCAGTACTTC
>many|TRBD1|TRBJ2-2|TRBV20-1
CSARDSLGTGNAGELFF
TGCAGTGCTAGAGATTCCCTCGGGACAGGGAACGCCGGGGAGCTGTTTTTT
>many|TRBD1|TRBJ2-4|TRBV12-3/TRBV12-4
CASSPDRGVNIQYF
TGTGCCAGCAGTCCTGACAGGGGCGTAAACATTCAGTACTTC
>few|TRBD2|TRBJ2-3|TRBV27
CASSPTSGGGWDTQYF
TGTGCCAGCAGTCCAACTAGCGGGGGGGGTTGGGATACGCAGTATTTT
>many|NA|TRBJ2-1|TRBV6-2/TRBV6-3
CASSRLNRPNEQFF
TGTGCCAGCAGTCGACTAAACCGCCCGAATGAACAGTTCTTC
>many|NA|TRBJ2-3|TRBV27
CASSLSRTADTQYF
TGTGCCAGCAGTTTATCACGGACGGCAGATACGCAGTATTTT
>many|TRBD2|TRBJ2-5|TRBV6-5
CASSRLAGGRKTQYF
TGTGCCAGCAGCCGACTAGCGGGAGGGAGGAAGACCCAGTACTTC
>many|NA|TRBJ2-1|TRBV7-9
CASTWGGARGNEQFF
TGTGCCAGCACCTGGGGGGGGGCGAGGGGCAATGAGCAGTTCTTC
>many|NA|TRBJ2-1|TRBV4-3
CASSQNTEAYNEQFF
TGCGCCAGCAGCCAAAACACTGAGGCCTACAATGAGCAGTTCTTC
>many|TRBD1|TRBJ1-4|TRBV7-2
CASSPGTGPEKLFF
TGTGCCAGCAGCCCCGGGACAGGCCCTGAAAAACTGTTTTTT
>many|NA|TRBJ1-1|TRBV29-1
CSLGGAGEAFF
TGCAGCCTGGGAGGGGCGGGTGAAGCTTTCTTT
>many|NA|TRBJ2-1|TRBV20-1
CSARDLAMNEQFF
TGCAGTGCTAGAGATCTAGCGATGAATGAGCAGTTCTTC
>few|NA|TRBJ1-2|TRBV5-5
CASSFVSNYGYTF
TGTGCCAGCAGCTTCGTCTCTAACTATGGCTACACCTTC
>NA|TRBD1|TRBJ2-7|TRBV7-2
CASSLAQTGTGFSYEQYF
TGTGCCAGCAGCTTAGCTCAAACCGGGACAGGTTTCTCCTACGAGCAGTACTTC
>many|TRBD2|TRBJ2-7|TRBV7-9
CASRGVAGYDEQYF
TGTGCCAGCAGGGGGGTAGCGGGATACGACGAGCAGTACTTC
>many|TRBD2|TRBJ2-3|TRBV5-1
CASSRTGTSGSDTQYF
TGCGCCAGCAGCAGGACCGGGACTAGCGGATCAGATACGCAGTATTTT
>few|NA|TRBJ1-5|TRBV12-3/TRBV12-4
CASRTDTYSNQPQHF
TGTGCCAGCAGAACAGATACTTATAGCAATCAGCCCCAGCATTTT
>many|TRBD1|TRBJ2-5|TRBV19
CASIGFDRDEETQYF
TGTGCCAGTATTGGGTTCGACAGGGACGAAGAGACCCAGTACTTC